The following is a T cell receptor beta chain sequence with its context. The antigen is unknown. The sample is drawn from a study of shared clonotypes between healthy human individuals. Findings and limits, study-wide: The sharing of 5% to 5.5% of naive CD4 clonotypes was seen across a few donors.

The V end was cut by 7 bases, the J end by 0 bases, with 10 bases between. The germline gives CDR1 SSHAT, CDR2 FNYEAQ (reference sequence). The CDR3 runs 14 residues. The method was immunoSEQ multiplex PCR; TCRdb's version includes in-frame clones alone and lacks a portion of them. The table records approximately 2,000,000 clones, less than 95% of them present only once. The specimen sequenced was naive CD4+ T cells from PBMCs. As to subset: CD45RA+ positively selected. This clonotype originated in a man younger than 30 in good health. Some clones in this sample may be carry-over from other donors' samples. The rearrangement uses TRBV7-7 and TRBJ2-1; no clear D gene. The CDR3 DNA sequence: TGTGCCAGCACGCAACTGAGCTCCTACAATGAGCAGTTCTTC. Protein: CASTQLSSYNEQFF.